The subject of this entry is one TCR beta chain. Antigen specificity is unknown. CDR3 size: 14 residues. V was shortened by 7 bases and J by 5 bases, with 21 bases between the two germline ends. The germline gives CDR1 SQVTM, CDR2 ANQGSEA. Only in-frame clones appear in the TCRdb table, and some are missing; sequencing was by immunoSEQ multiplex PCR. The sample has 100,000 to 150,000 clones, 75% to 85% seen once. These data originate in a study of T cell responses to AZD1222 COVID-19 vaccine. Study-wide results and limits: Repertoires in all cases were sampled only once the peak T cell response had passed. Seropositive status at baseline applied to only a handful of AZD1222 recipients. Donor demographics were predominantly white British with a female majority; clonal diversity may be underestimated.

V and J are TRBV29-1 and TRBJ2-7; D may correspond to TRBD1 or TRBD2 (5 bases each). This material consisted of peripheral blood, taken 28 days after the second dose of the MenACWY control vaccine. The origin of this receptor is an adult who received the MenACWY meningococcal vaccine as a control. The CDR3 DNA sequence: TGCAGCGGAGGTCTAGGGACCAGCGTCGACGAGCAGTACTTC. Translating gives CSGGLGTSVDEQYF.